This note documents a single T cell receptor (beta chain) sequence. Antigen: not known. The CDR3 is 14 residues long. The germline gives CDR1 MGHDK, CDR2 SYGVNS. V was shortened by 6 bases and J by 7 bases, with 18 bases between the two germline ends. This record belongs to a study of cytomegalovirus exposure and HLA in healthy donors. PCR primers comprised 60 Vbeta and 13 Jbeta primers. The protocol was immunoSEQ multiplex PCR, while the TCRdb copy is restricted to in-frame clones and leaves out a portion. The table records under 250,000 clones, approximately 80% of them present only once. Study conclusions and caveats: CMV serostatus was the sole immune exposure data available.

Sequencing input: PBMCs. This TCR came from a boy younger than 10 in good health and CMV-seronegative. The chain joins TRBV25-1 to TRBJ1-1; weak D call: TRBD1 (5 bases). Here the CDR3 reads CASRGGVGGVEAFF. Written as DNA, the CDR3 is TGTGCCAGCAGGGGGGGGGTTGGGGGGGTTGAAGCTTTCTTT.